The entry below describes one T cell receptor (beta chain). The antigen is not known. TCRdb keeps only in-frame clones here, not all; method: immunoSEQ multiplex PCR. This table has about 24,000 clones, roughly 84% appearing once. Brentuximab vedotin exposure varied, and every patient relapsed after autologous stem cell transplantation. Purified CD4+ T cells were obtained from thawed PBMCs through magnetic negative selection. This sample was included in a study of PD-1 blockade in classical Hodgkin lymphoma. Whole-study findings and limits: There was a significant rise in CD4+ TCR diversity by C4D1, with no such rise for CD8+.

Per germline, CDR1 MNHNS and CDR2 SASEGT. V was trimmed by 3 bases and J by 7 bases, leaving 12 bases between them. This CDR3 is built from 13 residues. Source: CD4+ T cells from blood, taken at baseline. The sequence came from a human donor with classical Hodgkin lymphoma. V and J are TRBV6-1 and TRBJ1-2; D unresolved. CDR3 sequence reads: CASSDSMWGGYTF. The DNA of the CDR3 is TGTGCCAGCAGTGATAGTATGTGGGGTGGCTACACCTTC.